Listed here are 18 T cell receptor beta chains from one sample, sequenced in a study of beta chain features in type 1 diabetes. As every portion of the isolated RNA was reverse transcribed, the sequencing read expressed TCRB transcripts. Profiling relied on immunoSEQ multiplex PCR, and the TCRdb table lists in-frame clones only, not all of them. The sample lists approximately 400,000 clones, less than 15% seen once, with under 0.02% in the top ten. Sequenced input: naive CD4+ T cells from blood. All receptors come from a woman aged 18-35 years in good health.

This clone was observed a handful of times. V gene TRBV19 combines with J gene TRBJ2-7; 7 positions agree with TRBD2. The CDR3 has 14 residues. Germline loops: CDR1 LNHDA, CDR2 SQIVND (reference sequence). Trimming took 7 bases from V and 2 from J; bases not matched to a gene: 8. The CDR3 is CASKSVAGPYEQYF. The CDR3 DNA is TGTGCCAGTAAATCCGTAGCGGGTCCCTACGAGCAGTACTTC.

The chain is built from TRBV6-1 and TRBJ2-2; no firm D call. The CDR3 loop spans 14 amino acids. Trimming shortened V by 6 bases and J by 5 bases, and 13 bases separated the two germline ends. Germline values: CDR1 MNHNS, CDR2 SASEGT. CDR3 sequence reads: CASRTRELTGELFF. CDR3 sequence (DNA): TGTGCCAGCAGAACGAGAGAACTGACCGGGGAGCTGTTTTTT.

This clone turned up a few times. The rearrangement joins TRBV18 to TRBJ2-3; no definite D call. V was trimmed by 3 bases and J by 0 bases, leaving 7 bases between them. The CDR3 covers 14 residues. CDR1 and CDR2 (germline): KGHSH, LQKENI. The CDR3 nucleotides are TGTGCCAGCTCACCCCCGTTAAGCACAGATACGCAGTATTTT. This translates into CASSPPLSTDTQYF.

This clone showed up just a few times. The chain has TRBV29-1 and TRBJ2-3; 7 bases are a match to TRBD1. V was pared by 7 bases and J by 2 bases, with 9 bases of the junction left unmatched. Per the germline V gene, CDR1 is SQVTM and CDR2 is ANQGSEA. This CDR3 has 14 amino acids. CDR3 protein: CSERGGRFTDTQYF. The CDR3 region has the DNA TGCAGCGAGAGAGGGGGCCGGTTCACAGATACGCAGTATTTT.

This rearrangement joins TRBV9 to TRBJ1-5; TRBD1 might be the D (5 bases). Trimming pared 4 bases from V and 6 bases from J, leaving 11 bases between. This CDR3 has 13 amino acids. Per the germline V gene, CDR1 is SGDLS and CDR2 is YYNGEE. The CDR3 reads CASSYGGAQPQHF. Here the CDR3 DNA reads TGTGCCAGCAGCTACGGGGGTGCTCAGCCCCAGCATTTT.

The sample holds a few counts of this clone. The rearrangement links TRBV6-5 to TRBJ2-5; D uncertain. The V end lost 3 bases, the J end lost 7 bases, and 12 bases lay between the germline ends. This CDR3 has 13 amino acids. Germline values: CDR1 MNHEY, CDR2 SVGAGI. The CDR3 DNA follows: TGTGCCAGCAGTTATTACCGGTCTGGGACCCAGTACTTC. As protein: CASSYYRSGTQYF.

The chain is built from TRBV5-1 and TRBJ2-2, with 8 positions matching TRBD2. V shed 4 bases, J shed 2 bases, and the junction held 7 bases outside the gene matches. The CDR3 loop spans 16 amino acids. Germline loops: CDR1 SGHRS, CDR2 YFSETQ. The CDR3 spells CASSAPSGLNTGELFF. CDR3 DNA sequence: TGCGCCAGCAGCGCCCCTAGCGGGTTAAACACCGGGGAGCTGTTTTTT.

This chain joins TRBV4-3 and TRBJ2-3; D possibly corresponds to TRBD2 (5 bases). CDR3 size: 18 residues. The germline V gene has CDR1 LGHNA and CDR2 YSLEER. V lost 2 bases to trimming and J lost 1 base, with 19 bases between them. The CDR3 loop reads CASSQRGRLGRGTDTQYF. CDR3 nucleotides: TGCGCCAGCAGCCAACGCGGGCGTTTGGGTCGAGGCACAGATACGCAGTATTTT.

The CDR3 here is CASSPTASFQSGYTF. CDR3 nucleotide sequence: TGTGCCAGCAGCCCGACAGCCTCGTTCCAATCGGGCTACACCTTC. The V gene is TRBV7-2, the J gene TRBJ1-2; weak D call: TRBD1 (5 bases). The CDR3 loop spans 15 amino acids. Germline V CDR1 and CDR2: SGHTA, FQGNSA. V was trimmed by 5 bases and J by 8 bases, leaving 21 bases between them.

The chain uses TRBV7-2 and TRBJ2-7, with TRBD1 matching 10 bases. This CDR3 spans 14 amino acids. V shed 4 bases, J shed 6 bases, and the junction held 6 bases outside the gene matches. CDR1 is SGHTA and CDR2 is FQGNSA in the germline V gene. The CDR3 DNA follows: TGTGCCAGCAGCTCGGGACAGGGGAGGGTCGAGCAGTACTTC. This codes for CASSSGQGRVEQYF.

The chain carries TRBV15 and TRBJ2-7; TRBD2 agrees at 10 bases. Germline values: CDR1 LNHNV, CDR2 YYDKDF (reference sequence). CDR3 length equals 21 residues. J gave up 7 bases and V 0 bases, and 24 bases lay outside the gene matches. The CDR3 is CATSRDIIRGRPGLATGEQYF. The CDR3 DNA reads TGTGCCACCAGCAGAGATATCATCCGGGGACGGCCGGGACTAGCGACGGGTGAGCAGTACTTC.

This clone was picked up a small number of times. The CDR3 spells CASSASGRHTQYF. The CDR3 coding sequence is TGTGCCAGCAGCGCTAGCGGGAGGCATACGCAGTATTTT. The chain employs TRBV9 and TRBJ2-3; 11 bases agree with TRBD2. Germline lookup yields CDR1 SGDLS and CDR2 YYNGEE. The CDR3 spans 13 residues. V lost 3 bases to trimming and J lost 7 bases; unmatched junction nucleotides: 1. Full variable domain (outside the CDR3, taken from reference TRBV9 and TRBJ2-3): DSGVTQTPKHLITATGQRVTLRCSPRSGDLSVYWYQQSLDQGLQFLIQYYNGEERAKGNILERFSAQQFPDLHSELNLSSLELGDSALYFCASSASGRHTQYFGPGTRLTVL.

This clone has more than one count but fewer than ten. The chain links TRBV7-9 to TRBJ2-7, with D possibly matching TRBD2 (5 bases). Germline V CDR1 and CDR2: SEHNR, FQNEAQ (reference sequence). V was clipped by 5 bases and J by 3 bases, with 11 bases between them. CDR3 size: 13 residues. CDR3 amino acids: CASSLSGSYEQYF. CDR3 sequence (DNA): TGTGCCAGCAGCCTATCGGGAAGCTACGAGCAGTACTTC. The whole variable domain, remainder taken from reference TRBV7-9 and TRBJ2-7, is DTGVSQNPRHKITKRGQNVTFRCDPISEHNRLYWYRQTLGQGPEFLTYFQNEAQLEKSRLLSDRFSAERPKGSFSTLEIQRTEQGDSAMYLCASSLSGSYEQYFGPGTRLTVT.

The V and J genes are TRBV25-1 and TRBJ1-3, with D unclear. From germline, CDR1 is MGHDK and CDR2 SYGVNS. This CDR3 comprises 12 residues. Trimming took off 5 bases at V and 4 bases at J, with 6 bases between the two ends. The chain's CDR3 is CASSKTGNTIYF. The CDR3 bases are TGTGCCAGCAGTAAGACAGGAAACACCATATATTTT.

This chain connects TRBV6-4 to TRBJ2-2, with TRBD1 identical over 9 bases. V lost 7 bases and J lost 4; bases outside the gene matches: 10. From germline, CDR1 is MRHNA and CDR2 SNTAGT. This CDR3 region has 16 residues. The CDR3: CASKLQGAKGTGELFF. CDR3 nucleotide sequence: TGTGCCAGCAAGCTACAGGGGGCAAAGGGCACCGGGGAGCTGTTTTTT.

Only a few counts were recorded for this clone. V is TRBV29-1 and J is TRBJ2-3; 7 nucleotides agree with TRBD2. The CDR3 is made up of 15 amino acids. Unmatched junction bases numbered 7, after V lost 4 bases and J lost 0 bases. The germline V gene has CDR1 SQVTM and CDR2 ANQGSEA. CDR3 region: CSVARRGYSTDTQYF. The DNA for the CDR3 is TGCAGCGTTGCAAGGCGGGGGTATAGCACAGATACGCAGTATTTT.

The chain carries TRBV4-1 and TRBJ2-1; 8 bases are shared with TRBD1. Germline V gene lookup returns CDR1 MGHRA and CDR2 YSYEKL. J was trimmed by 8 bases and V by 2 bases; bases with no gene match: 8. The CDR3 totals 15 residues. The CDR3 DNA reads as TGCGCCAGCAGCCAAAGGACAGGGTCTGAAGATGAGCAGTTCTTC. Encoded protein: CASSQRTGSEDEQFF.

The chain is built from TRBV7-2 and TRBJ1-2; D unresolved. Trimming took off 0 bases at V and 2 bases at J, with 10 bases between the two ends. Germline CDR1 reads SGHTA; CDR2 reads FQGNSA. CDR3 length equals 15 residues. Written as DNA, the CDR3 is TGTGCCAGCAGCTTAGCGCTGTCCAGGAACTATGGCTACACCTTC. This sequence encodes CASSLALSRNYGYTF.